The 9 T cell receptor beta chains below all came from one sample that was sequenced in a study of beta chain features in type 1 diabetes. The study reverse transcribed the entire isolated RNA, so it sequenced expressed TCRB transcripts. Profiling relied on immunoSEQ multiplex PCR, and the TCRdb table lists in-frame clones only, not all of them. The data hold roughly 500,000 clones, with about 32% observed a single time. Sample: naive CD4+ T cells from blood. These receptors were obtained from a man aged 18 to 30 in good health.

The CDR3, as DNA: TGTGCCAGCAGCTCCGAAGGGACAGGGGGTGGCGAGCAGTACTTC. Encoded protein: CASSSEGTGGGEQYF. The chain recombines TRBV7-2 with TRBJ2-7, with 11 bases that match TRBD1. The CDR3 is made up of 15 amino acids. The trim removed 4 bases at V and 6 bases at J, leaving 8 bases unmatched. Germline values: CDR1 SGHTA, CDR2 FQGNSA.

The chain uses TRBV9 and TRBJ1-2; D remains ambiguous. The germline V gene has CDR1 SGDLS and CDR2 YYNGEE. Trimming shortened V by 0 bases and J by 5 bases, and 8 bases separated the two germline ends. This CDR3 spans 13 amino acids. Written as DNA, the CDR3 is TGTGCCAGCAGCGTAGGGAGAGAGTATGGCTACACCTTC. Translation: CASSVGREYGYTF.

The chain has TRBV15 and TRBJ2-1; 10 positions match TRBD2. J lost 2 bases, V lost 10 bases, and 5 bases had no gene match. The CDR3 spans 14 residues. Germline CDR1 and CDR2: LNHNV and YYDKDF (reference sequence). CDR3 DNA sequence: TGTGCCATCAAGCGGGAGGGCACCTACAATGAGCAGTTCTTC. It codes for CAIKREGTYNEQFF.

This clone was counted between two and nine times. The V call is TRBV11-3, the J call TRBJ2-3; D not resolved. This CDR3 is 13 amino acids long. Germline loops: CDR1 SGHNT, CDR2 YENEEA. The germline V and J ends were trimmed by 5 bases and 3 bases, with 9 bases remaining between them. The CDR3 region is CASSLGQTDTQYF. The DNA for the CDR3 is TGTGCCAGCAGCCTAGGCCAAACAGATACGCAGTATTTT.

The gene calls are TRBV5-1 and TRBJ2-1; the D gene is possibly TRBD1 (6 bases). Germline V CDR1 and CDR2: SGHRS, YFSETQ. This CDR3 contains 12 residues. V shed 4 bases and J shed 16 bases, with 18 bases lying between them. Here the CDR3 reads CASSEGQPPPFF. In DNA, the CDR3 is TGCGCCAGCAGCGAAGGACAGCCTCCACCTTTCTTC.

The sample holds a few counts of this clone. This chain uses TRBV28 with TRBJ2-2; D is unresolved. V was pared by 8 bases and J by 5 bases, with 9 bases between. Germline-derived CDR1 and CDR2 are MDHEN and SYDVKM. This CDR3 spans 12 amino acids. The CDR3 sequence is CASRLGTGELFF. The DNA for the CDR3 is TGTGCCAGCCGACTTGGAACCGGGGAGCTGTTTTTT. The full variable domain, in which reference TRBV28 and TRBJ2-2 provide the parts outside the CDR3, is DVKVTQSSRYLVKRTGEKVFLECVQDMDHENMFWYRQDPGLGLRLIYFSYDVKMKEKGDIPEGYSVSREKKERFSLILESASTNQTSMYLCASRLGTGELFFGEGSRLTVL.

This clone has just a few counts. The V gene is TRBV18, the J gene TRBJ2-5; TRBD2 aligns across 12 bases. The CDR3 has 15 amino acids. The germline gives CDR1 KGHSH, CDR2 LQKENI. With 5 bases clipped from V and 2 bases from J, the junction kept 3 bases outside the gene matches. DNA for the CDR3: TGTGCCAGCTCAGGACTAGCGGGACCTCAAGAGACCCAGTACTTC. It yields the protein CASSGLAGPQETQYF.

The chain uses TRBV7-2 and TRBJ2-3, with TRBD2 matching over 7 bases. This CDR3 has 17 amino acids. The V gene's germline CDR1 is SGHTA and CDR2 FQGNSA. After removal of 3 bases from V and 5 bases from J, the junction contained 14 bases not matched to a gene. The CDR3 DNA reads TGTGCCAGCAGCTTCCAGTCGGGGGGAGGACTGCAAGATACGCAGTATTTT. Translated, it gives CASSFQSGGGLQDTQYF.

This clone occurred a few times. V usage is TRBV7-2 and J usage is TRBJ2-1; D unclear. This CDR3 spans 15 amino acids. The ends were cut back, 5 bases at V and 5 bases at J, with 16 bases in the middle. CDR1 is SGHTA and CDR2 is FQGNSA in the germline V gene. The chain's CDR3 is CASSLPGGRHNEQFF. Here the CDR3 DNA reads TGTGCCAGCAGCCTCCCCGGCGGACGCCACAATGAGCAGTTCTTC.